The clone carrying this TCR beta chain has at least ten counts. The antigen remains undetermined. Listed TCR primers and previously described methods were used for bulk TCR libraries. TCRdb re-called the PCR reads through MiXCR, storing one row per CDR3 protein. The table records about 640,000 distinct CDR3 sequences, 15% to 20% of them present only once. The data derive from a study of molecular identifiers for immune sequencing clone quantification. Findings and limits, study-wide: Among effectors, clones above 20 RNA copies held over 99% of molecules; among naive cells, under 1%.

Naive CD8 T cells underwent sorting with the CD8+CD4-CCR7+CD45RA+ definition. This clonotype was obtained from a human donor in good health. Some libraries in this study had Jurkat cell RNA spiked in. The sequenced sample was naive CD8+ T cells from blood, with Jurkat cell RNA spiked in. The sample's subset: FACS-sorted CD8+CD4-CCR7+CD45RA+ naive T cells.

CDR3 loop: CASRIGGVSTDTQYF. The DNA of the CDR3 is TGTGCCAGCAGGATTGGGGGGGTAAGCACAGATACGCAGTATTTT. The gene calls are TRBV2 and TRBJ2-3, with 7 bases that match TRBD2. V lost 6 bases and J lost 0; bases outside the gene matches: 6. Germline values: CDR1 SNHLY, CDR2 FYNNEI. The CDR3 loop spans 15 amino acids.